The 30 T cell receptor beta chains given below trace back to one sample, sequenced in a study of OX40 agonist ivuxolimab in advanced cancers. Libraries were prepared by immunoSEQ multiplex PCR; TCRdb keeps only in-frame clonotypes and omits some of them. The sample carries about 59,000 clones, around 87% recorded once. The material was CD4+ or CD8+ T cells sorted from blood, obtained in a trial of the OX40 agonist ivuxolimab. Receptors originate from an adult with an advanced solid tumor such as melanoma, head and neck, liver or kidney cancer.

The chain recombines TRBV6-5 with TRBJ1-2, with D perhaps TRBD1 (6 bases). Per germline, CDR1 MNHEY and CDR2 SVGAGI. CDR3 length: 11 amino acids. V was clipped by 10 bases and J by 6 bases, with 12 bases between them. CDR3: CAIGRGDGYTF. The CDR3, as DNA: TGTGCCATCGGGAGGGGGGATGGCTACACCTTC.

This clone was counted a few times. The chain couples TRBV19 to TRBJ2-1; a weak D match, TRBD2 (7 bases). This CDR3 spans 16 amino acids. Per the germline V gene, CDR1 is LNHDA and CDR2 is SQIVND (reference sequence). V lost 7 bases, J lost 7 bases, and 23 bases lay in between. The CDR3 is CASTSPGRGKRNEQFF. The CDR3 DNA is TGTGCCAGTACCTCCCCGGGGAGGGGGAAGAGGAATGAGCAGTTCTTC.

The J gene is TRBJ1-2, the V gene TRBV5-1; a possible D gene is TRBD1 (5 bases). V was clipped by 2 bases and J by 4 bases, with 15 bases between them. Germline CDR1 is SGHRS and CDR2 is YFSETQ. The CDR3 is 15 amino acids. The CDR3 bases are TGCGCCAGCAGCTTCACAGGTCACCTGGGCTATGGCTACACCTTC. Residues: CASSFTGHLGYGYTF. Filled out from reference TRBV5-1 and TRBJ1-2, the complete variable domain reads KAGVTQTPRYLIKTRGQQVTLSCSPISGHRSVSWYQQTPGQGLQFLFEYFSETQRNKGNFPGRFSGRQFSNSRSEMNVSTLELGDSALYLCASSFTGHLGYGYTFGSGTRLTVV.

A remark on this clone: One junction end disagrees with the germline gene, perhaps due to a read error. The J gene is TRBJ2-7, the V gene TRBV18, with 8 bases that match TRBD1. Germline V gives CDR1 KGHSH, CDR2 LQKENI. The CDR3 consists of 12 residues. This chain's CDR3 is CASSPPGDRRSF. Here the CDR3 DNA reads TGTGCCAGCTCACCCCCCGGGGACAGGAGATCCTTC.

This rearrangement joins TRBV5-1 to TRBJ2-1, with TRBD2 identical over 8 bases. There are 15 residues in the CDR3. V shed 4 bases and J 0 bases; nucleotides not matched to a gene: 3. CDR1 is SGHRS and CDR2 is YFSETQ in the germline V gene. CDR3 coding DNA: TGCGCCAGCAGCATCAGCGGGGGCTCCTACAATGAGCAGTTCTTC. It encodes CASSISGGSYNEQFF. The whole variable domain, remainder taken from reference TRBV5-1 and TRBJ2-1, is KAGVTQTPRYLIKTRGQQVTLSCSPISGHRSVSWYQQTPGQGLQFLFEYFSETQRNKGNFPGRFSGRQFSNSRSEMNVSTLELGDSALYLCASSISGGSYNEQFFGPGTRLTVL.

CDR3 sequence (DNA): TGTGCCAGCAGCGTAGATAGGGGATTAGGCACCGGGGAGCTGTTTTTT. Amino acids: CASSVDRGLGTGELFF. J is TRBJ2-2 and V is TRBV9; TRBD1 might be the D (5 bases). V dropped 0 bases and J dropped 4 bases, with 13 bases sitting between them. The CDR3 totals 16 residues. From germline, CDR1 is SGDLS and CDR2 YYNGEE.

The rearrangement joins TRBV30 to TRBJ2-5; 8 nucleotides agree with TRBD1. This CDR3 contains 15 residues. Germline loops: CDR1 GTSNPN, CDR2 SVGIG (reference sequence). Trimming removed 4 bases from V and 6 bases from J; junction bases left unmatched: 13. CDR3 sequence reads: CAWTWVYRGRKTQYF. CDR3 coding DNA: TGTGCCTGGACCTGGGTTTACAGGGGGAGGAAGACCCAGTACTTC.

V is TRBV18 and J is TRBJ2-5; TRBD1 is a possible D gene (6 bases). There are 15 residues in the CDR3. CDR1 and CDR2 (germline): KGHSH, LQKENI. Trimming took off 3 bases at V and 1 base at J, with 12 bases between the two ends. The CDR3 protein is CASSPRMGAQETQYF. CDR3 nucleotide sequence: TGTGCCAGCTCACCTAGAATGGGGGCCCAAGAGACCCAGTACTTC.

The rearrangement links TRBV30 to TRBJ1-4; D is unresolved. Trimming removed 0 bases from V and 2 bases from J, with 7 bases in between. Germline CDR1 GTSNPN, CDR2 SVGIG (reference sequence). CDR3 size: 14 residues. DNA for the CDR3: TGTGCCTGGAGTGTGGGAGCTACTAATGAAAAACTGTTTTTT. This encodes CAWSVGATNEKLFF.

The genes are TRBV18 and TRBJ1-2; TRBD1 agrees at 7 bases. Germline CDR1 and CDR2: KGHSH and LQKENI. There are 14 residues in the CDR3. V lost 1 base, J lost 8 bases, and 7 bases stayed unmatched. CDR3 loop: CASSPQGAQSGYTF. CDR3 sequence (DNA): TGTGCCAGCTCACCACAGGGGGCACAAAGCGGCTACACCTTC.

As DNA, the CDR3 is TGTGCCAGCAGCCTCGTCTCCAATCGGGGAGGCAGAAACACCATATATTTT. Its translation: CASSLVSNRGGRNTIYF. V usage is TRBV11-2 and J usage is TRBJ1-3; the D is unclear. In germline, CDR1 is SGHAT, CDR2 FQNNGV. Trimming left V 5 bases short and J 5 bases short, with 22 bases between. The CDR3 extends over 17 amino acids. Based on the CDR3 plus reference TRBV11-2 and TRBJ1-3, the full variable domain is EAGVAQSPRYKIIEKRQSVAFWCNPISGHATLYWYQQILGQGPKLLIQFQNNGVVDDSQLPKDRFSAERLKGVDSTLKIQPAKLEDSAVYLCASSLVSNRGGRNTIYFGEGSWLTVV.

In this sample, this clone turned up once. The rearrangement links TRBV7-2 to TRBJ2-1; D is unclear. CDR1 is SGHTA, CDR2 FQGNSA, per germline. The CDR3 covers 15 residues. Trimming pared 3 bases from V and 2 bases from J, leaving 11 bases between. CDR3 nucleotides: TGTGCCAGCAGCTTGCGCGGTCCTACCTACAATGAGCAGTTCTTC. Protein product: CASSLRGPTYNEQFF. Supplemented by reference TRBV7-2 and TRBJ2-1, the full variable domain reads GAGVSQSPSNKVTEKGKDVELRCDPISGHTALYWYRQSLGQGLEFLIYFQGNSAPDKSGLPSDRFSAERTGGSVSTLTIQRTQQEDSAVYLCASSLRGPTYNEQFFGPGTRLTVL.

The chain carries TRBV7-9 and TRBJ2-3; D gene ambiguous. The CDR3 sequence is 13 residues long. Deletions cut 2 bases from V and 1 base from J, with 4 bases between. CDR1 is SEHNR and CDR2 is FQNEAQ in the germline V gene (reference sequence). CDR3 in amino acids: CASSLTGTDTQYF. For the CDR3, the DNA is TGTGCCAGCAGCTTAACGGGCACAGATACGCAGTATTTT.

The chain combines TRBV10-3 with TRBJ2-2; D gene ambiguous. The CDR3 runs 13 residues. CDR1 and CDR2 from the germline V gene are ENHRY and SYGVKD. V lost 3 bases and J 8 bases, leaving 10 bases between the germline ends. CDR3 sequence: CAISEPRGGELFF. The DNA for the CDR3 is TGTGCCATCAGTGAACCACGTGGGGGGGAGCTGTTTTTT.

This clone was observed a few times. This chain uses TRBV13 with TRBJ1-3; perhaps TRBD1 as D (6 bases). The length of the CDR3 is 14 residues. V lost 5 bases, J lost 2 bases, and 10 bases lay in between. Germline CDR1 is PRHDT and CDR2 is FYEKMQ (reference sequence). CDR3 bases: TGTGCCAGCAGCCCCCGGACAGCTGGAAACACCATATATTTT. Residues: CASSPRTAGNTIYF.

The genes are TRBV30 and TRBJ2-5; the D gene could be TRBD1 or TRBD2 (6 bases each). Germline loops: CDR1 GTSNPN, CDR2 SVGIG (reference sequence). The V gene lost 7 bases and the J gene lost 0 bases, with 18 bases spanning the gap. The CDR3 has 15 residues. The DNA of the CDR3 is TGTGCCTCGGGGGCAGCGAACTGGTACCAAGAGACCCAGTACTTC. This encodes CASGAANWYQETQYF.

The genes are TRBV6-1 and TRBJ1-2, with D maybe TRBD1 (6 bases). CDR3 size: 14 residues. Germline V lookup: CDR1 MNHNS, CDR2 SASEGT. Deletions cut 2 bases from V and 8 bases from J, with 15 bases between. The CDR3 sequence is CASSEYRVLGGYTF. The CDR3 DNA follows: TGTGCCAGCAGTGAATACAGGGTATTGGGAGGCTACACCTTC.

The chain joins TRBV7-9 to TRBJ1-1; D not certain. CDR3 length: 16 amino acids. Trimming took off 0 bases at V and 0 bases at J, with 11 bases between the two ends. CDR1 is SEHNR, CDR2 FQNEAQ, per germline (reference sequence). CDR3: CASSLAPRALNTEAFF. CDR3 nucleotide sequence: TGTGCCAGCAGCTTAGCCCCACGGGCTCTGAACACTGAAGCTTTCTTT.

The chain joins TRBV4-1 to TRBJ2-7, with D perhaps TRBD1 or TRBD2 (5 bases each). The CDR3 length is 18 residues. The V gene's germline CDR1 is MGHRA and CDR2 YSYEKL. The germline V and J ends were trimmed by 1 base and 2 bases, with 21 bases remaining between them. The CDR3 reads CASSQGFGRGTVTYEQYF. The CDR3 region has the DNA TGCGCCAGCAGCCAAGGTTTTGGTAGAGGGACGGTGACCTACGAGCAGTACTTC.

This chain uses TRBV6-5 with TRBJ2-1, with 7 nucleotides matching TRBD2. Germline V lookup: CDR1 MNHEY, CDR2 SVGAGI. J was trimmed by 3 bases and V by 9 bases; bases with no gene match: 8. The CDR3 is 14 amino acids. CDR3 coding DNA: TGTGCCAGGGCGGCTAGCGGTTACTACAATGAGCAGTTCTTC. It codes for CARAASGYYNEQFF.

This chain joins TRBV19 and TRBJ2-2; 8 nucleotides line up with TRBD2. Trimming cost V 9 bases and J 5 bases; bases outside gene matches: 8. CDR1 is LNHDA and CDR2 is SQIVND in the germline V gene (reference sequence). This CDR3 has 14 residues. The CDR3 spells CASRSERETGELFF. The CDR3 nucleotides read TGTGCCAGCCGGAGCGAGCGGGAGACCGGGGAGCTGTTTTTT.

The chain recombines TRBV5-1 with TRBJ1-2; tentative D call: TRBD1 (6 bases). CDR3 length: 15 residues. The V and J ends lost 2 bases and 0 bases respectively, with 11 bases between them. The V gene's germline CDR1 is SGHRS and CDR2 YFSETQ. The CDR3 DNA follows: TGCGCCAGCAGCTTAGCCAGGGGACCTAACTATGGCTACACCTTC. Encoded protein: CASSLARGPNYGYTF. Full variable domain (rest looked up from reference TRBV5-1 and TRBJ1-2): KAGVTQTPRYLIKTRGQQVTLSCSPISGHRSVSWYQQTPGQGLQFLFEYFSETQRNKGNFPGRFSGRQFSNSRSEMNVSTLELGDSALYLCASSLARGPNYGYTFGSGTRLTVV.

V usage is TRBV7-8 and J usage is TRBJ2-5; 14 positions agree with TRBD2. Losses at the gene ends were 5 bases for V and 5 bases for J; bases not matched to a gene: 13. Germline V gene sequence: CDR1 SGHVS, CDR2 FQNEAQ. CDR3 size: 18 residues. The CDR3 spells CASSRGLAGVLGRETQYF. Written as DNA, the CDR3 is TGTGCCAGCAGCCGGGGACTAGCGGGAGTGTTAGGGAGGGAGACCCAGTACTTC.

J is TRBJ2-5 and V is TRBV5-1, with 9 nucleotides matching TRBD2. V lost 6 bases to trimming and J lost 4 bases; unmatched junction nucleotides: 7. CDR1 and CDR2 (germline): SGHRS, YFSETQ. The CDR3 runs to 14 residues. CDR3 protein: CASTLSGSRETQYF. CDR3 DNA sequence: TGCGCCAGCACCCTTAGCGGGAGTCGAGAGACCCAGTACTTC.

The V call is TRBV5-4, the J call TRBJ2-1; 13 nucleotides match TRBD2. Germline V gene sequence: CDR1 SGHNT, CDR2 YYREEE (reference sequence). This CDR3 spans 15 amino acids. J gave up 7 bases and V 9 bases, and 10 bases lay outside the gene matches. CDR3 residues: CATHRWGLAGNEQFF. In DNA form, the CDR3 reads TGTGCCACCCACCGTTGGGGACTAGCGGGAAATGAGCAGTTCTTC.

Of note for this clone: Other DNA sequences in the same sample also yield this CDR3. This CDR3 reads CASSGGTAYEQYF. The CDR3 DNA is TGCGCCAGCAGCGGGGGCACCGCCTACGAGCAGTACTTC. The chain joins TRBV5-1 to TRBJ2-7; tentatively, D is TRBD1 (6 bases). The CDR3 is 13 residues long. V lost 4 bases and J 2 bases, leaving 10 bases between the germline ends. CDR1 is SGHRS and CDR2 is YFSETQ in the germline V gene.

The chain joins TRBV11-2 to TRBJ2-3, with D unclear. CDR1 is SGHAT and CDR2 is FQNNGV in the germline V gene. CDR3 length equals 14 residues. Trimming removed 5 bases from V and 0 bases from J, with 9 bases in between. The CDR3 protein is CASSVSHSTDTQYF. In DNA form, the CDR3 reads TGTGCCAGCAGCGTAAGCCATAGCACAGATACGCAGTATTTT.

The gene calls are TRBV6-6 and TRBJ1-5, with D possibly TRBD1 on 6 matching bases. Trimming pared 4 bases from V and 4 bases from J, leaving 8 bases between. This CDR3 spans 13 amino acids. In germline, CDR1 is MNHNY, CDR2 SVGAGI (reference sequence). The CDR3 coding sequence is TGTGCCAGCAGTTCACAGGGAAATCAGCCCCAGCATTTT. Protein product: CASSSQGNQPQHF.

The chain couples TRBV7-9 to TRBJ2-7; 7 nucleotides agree with TRBD1. The J segment lost 0 bases and the V segment lost 1 base, leaving 6 bases of the junction unmatched. The germline V gene has CDR1 SEHNR and CDR2 FQNEAQ (reference sequence). The CDR3 is 16 residues long. CDR3 protein: CASSLVGGDSSYEQYF. The CDR3 nucleotides are TGTGCCAGCAGCTTAGTGGGTGGGGACAGCTCCTACGAGCAGTACTTC.

The chain carries TRBV7-9 and TRBJ2-5; 10 nucleotides align to TRBD2. CDR1 and CDR2 (germline): SEHNR, FQNEAQ (reference sequence). V shed 2 bases and J 1 base; nucleotides not matched to a gene: 13. This CDR3 is 19 amino acids long. The CDR3 coding sequence is TGTGCCAGCAGCTTACTTAGGTCTAGCGGGAGAGGCGGCCAAGAGACCCAGTACTTC. It translates to CASSLLRSSGRGGQETQYF.